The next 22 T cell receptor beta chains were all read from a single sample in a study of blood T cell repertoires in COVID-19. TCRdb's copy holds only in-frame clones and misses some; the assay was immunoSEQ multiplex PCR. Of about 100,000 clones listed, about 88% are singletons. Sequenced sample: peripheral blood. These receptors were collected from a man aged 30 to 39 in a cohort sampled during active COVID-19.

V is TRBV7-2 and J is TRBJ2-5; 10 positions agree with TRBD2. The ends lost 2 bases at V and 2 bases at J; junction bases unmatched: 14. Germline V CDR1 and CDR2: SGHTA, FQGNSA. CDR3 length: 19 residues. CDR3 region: CASSLRGASGGGEQETQYF. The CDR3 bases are TGTGCCAGCAGCTTAAGAGGAGCTAGCGGGGGCGGGGAGCAAGAGACCCAGTACTTC. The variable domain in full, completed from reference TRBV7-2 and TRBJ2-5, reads GAGVSQSPSNKVTEKGKDVELRCDPISGHTALYWYRQSLGQGLEFLIYFQGNSAPDKSGLPSDRFSAERTGGSVSTLTIQRTQQEDSAVYLCASSLRGASGGGEQETQYFGPGTRLLVL.

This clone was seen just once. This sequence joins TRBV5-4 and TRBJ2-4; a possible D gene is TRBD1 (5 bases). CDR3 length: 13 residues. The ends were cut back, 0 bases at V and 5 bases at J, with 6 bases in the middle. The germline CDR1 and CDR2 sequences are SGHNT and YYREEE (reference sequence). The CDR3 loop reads CASSLGQQNIQYF. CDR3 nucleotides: TGTGCCAGCAGCTTGGGACAGCAAAACATTCAGTACTTC. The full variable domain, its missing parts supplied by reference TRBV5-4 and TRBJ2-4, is ETGVTQSPTHLIKTRGQQVTLRCSSQSGHNTVSWYQQALGQGPQFIFQYYREEENGRGNFPPRFSGLQFPNYSSELNVNALELDDSALYLCASSLGQQNIQYFGAGTRLSVL.

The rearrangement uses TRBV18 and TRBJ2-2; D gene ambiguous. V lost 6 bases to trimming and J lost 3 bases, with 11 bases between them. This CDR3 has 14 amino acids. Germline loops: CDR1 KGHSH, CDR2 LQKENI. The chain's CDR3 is CASSPDSYTGELFF. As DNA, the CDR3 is TGTGCCAGCTCGCCCGACTCGTACACCGGGGAGCTGTTTTTT.

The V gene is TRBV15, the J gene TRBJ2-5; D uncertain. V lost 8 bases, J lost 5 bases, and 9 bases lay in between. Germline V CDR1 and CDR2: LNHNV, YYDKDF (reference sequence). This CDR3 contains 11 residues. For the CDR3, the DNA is TGTGCCACCGGTGTAGAGGAGACCCAGTACTTC. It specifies CATGVEETQYF. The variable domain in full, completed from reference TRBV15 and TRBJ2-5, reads DAMVIQNPRYQVTQFGKPVTLSCSQTLNHNVMYWYQQKSSQAPKLLFHYYDKDFNNEADTPDNFQSRRPNTSFCFLDIRSPGLGDTAMYLCATGVEETQYFGPGTRLLVL.

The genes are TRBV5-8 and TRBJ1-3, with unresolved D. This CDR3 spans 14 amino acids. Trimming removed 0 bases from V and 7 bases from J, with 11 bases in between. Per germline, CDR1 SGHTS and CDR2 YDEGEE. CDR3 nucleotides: TGTGCCAGCAGCTTGGGGCAGGATCACAACACCATATATTTT. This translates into CASSLGQDHNTIYF. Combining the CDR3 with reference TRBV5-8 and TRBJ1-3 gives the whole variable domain EAGVTQSPTHLIKTRGQQATLRCSPISGHTSVYWYQQALGLGLQFLLWYDEGEERNRGNFPPRFSGRQFPNYSSELNVNALELEDSALYLCASSLGQDHNTIYFGEGSWLTVV.

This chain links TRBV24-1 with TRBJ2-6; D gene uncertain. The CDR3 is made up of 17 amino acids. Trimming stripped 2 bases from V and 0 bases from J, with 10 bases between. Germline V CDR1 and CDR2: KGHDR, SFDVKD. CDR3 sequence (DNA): TGTGCCACCAGTGATTCTGTCAGAATCTCTGGGGCCAACGTCCTGACTTTC. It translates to CATSDSVRISGANVLTF.

The CDR3 here is CASGLMTSGGLGEQYF. CDR3 sequence (DNA): TGTGCTAGTGGTTTAATGACTAGCGGGGGGCTTGGCGAGCAGTACTTC. The chain carries TRBV12-5 and TRBJ2-7, with 13 bases that match TRBD2. Losses at the gene ends were 3 bases for V and 6 bases for J; bases not matched to a gene: 8. Per germline, CDR1 LGHNT and CDR2 FRNRAP. The CDR3 sequence is 16 residues long.

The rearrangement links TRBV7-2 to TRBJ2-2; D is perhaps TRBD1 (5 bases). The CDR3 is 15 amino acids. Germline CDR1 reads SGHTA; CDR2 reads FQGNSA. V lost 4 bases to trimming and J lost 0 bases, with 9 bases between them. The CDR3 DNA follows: TGTGCCAGCAGCTCTACAGGTTCGAACACCGGGGAGCTGTTTTTT. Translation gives CASSSTGSNTGELFF. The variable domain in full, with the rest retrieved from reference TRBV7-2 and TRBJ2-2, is GAGVSQSPSNKVTEKGKDVELRCDPISGHTALYWYRQSLGQGLEFLIYFQGNSAPDKSGLPSDRFSAERTGGSVSTLTIQRTQQEDSAVYLCASSSTGSNTGELFFGEGSRLTVL.

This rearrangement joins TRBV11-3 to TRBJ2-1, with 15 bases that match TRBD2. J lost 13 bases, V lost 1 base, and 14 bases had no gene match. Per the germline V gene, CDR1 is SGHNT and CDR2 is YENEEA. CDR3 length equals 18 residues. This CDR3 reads CASSLGPPGLAGGNNQFF. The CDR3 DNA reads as TGTGCCAGCAGCTTAGGCCCTCCCGGACTAGCGGGGGGGAATAATCAGTTCTTC.

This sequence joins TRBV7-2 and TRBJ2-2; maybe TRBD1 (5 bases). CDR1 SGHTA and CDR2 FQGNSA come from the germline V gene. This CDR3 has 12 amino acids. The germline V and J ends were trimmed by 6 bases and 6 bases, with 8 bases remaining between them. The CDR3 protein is CASRGASGELFF. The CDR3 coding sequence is TGTGCCAGCAGAGGGGCGTCCGGGGAGCTGTTTTTT.

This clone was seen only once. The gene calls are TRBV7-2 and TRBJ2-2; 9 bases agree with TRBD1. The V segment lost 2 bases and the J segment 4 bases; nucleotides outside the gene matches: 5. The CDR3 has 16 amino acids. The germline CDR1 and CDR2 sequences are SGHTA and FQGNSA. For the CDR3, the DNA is TGTGCCAGCAGCTTAACAGGGGGCGGGGGCACCGGGGAGCTGTTTTTT. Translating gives CASSLTGGGGTGELFF.

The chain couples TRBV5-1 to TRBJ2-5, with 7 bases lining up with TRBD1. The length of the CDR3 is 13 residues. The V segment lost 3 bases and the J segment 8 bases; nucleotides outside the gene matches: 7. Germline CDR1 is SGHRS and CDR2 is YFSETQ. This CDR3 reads CASSWAAGGTQYF. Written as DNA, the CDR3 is TGCGCCAGCAGCTGGGCTGCAGGGGGTACCCAGTACTTC.

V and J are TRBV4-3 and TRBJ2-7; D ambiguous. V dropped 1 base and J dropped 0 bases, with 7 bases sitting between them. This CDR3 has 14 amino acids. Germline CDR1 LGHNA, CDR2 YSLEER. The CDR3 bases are TGCGCCAGCAGCCAAGGACTTAACTCCTACGAGCAGTACTTC. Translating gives CASSQGLNSYEQYF.

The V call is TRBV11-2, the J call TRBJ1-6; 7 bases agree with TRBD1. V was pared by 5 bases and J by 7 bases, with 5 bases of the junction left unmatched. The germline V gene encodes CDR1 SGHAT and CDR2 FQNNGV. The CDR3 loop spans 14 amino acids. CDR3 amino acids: CASSRDSGNSPLHF. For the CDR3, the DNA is TGTGCCAGCAGCCGGGACAGTGGAAATTCACCCCTCCACTTT.

This CDR3 is CASSVSPGNTIYF. The CDR3 DNA sequence: TGTGCCAGCAGCGTAAGCCCTGGAAACACCATATATTTT. V is TRBV9 and J is TRBJ1-3, with D unclear. The CDR3 has 13 residues. V lost 1 base to trimming and J lost 2 bases, with 4 bases between them. Looked up from germline, CDR1 is SGDLS and CDR2 is YYNGEE. The complete variable domain, with remaining parts taken from reference TRBV9 and TRBJ1-3, reads DSGVTQTPKHLITATGQRVTLRCSPRSGDLSVYWYQQSLDQGLQFLIQYYNGEERAKGNILERFSAQQFPDLHSELNLSSLELGDSALYFCASSVSPGNTIYFGEGSWLTVV.

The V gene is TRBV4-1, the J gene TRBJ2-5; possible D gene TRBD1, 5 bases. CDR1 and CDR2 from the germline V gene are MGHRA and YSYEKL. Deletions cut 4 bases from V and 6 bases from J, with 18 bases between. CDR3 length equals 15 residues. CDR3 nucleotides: TGCGCCAGCAGCCCTATGCCGCAGGGTTTGAAGACCCAGTACTTC. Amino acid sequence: CASSPMPQGLKTQYF.

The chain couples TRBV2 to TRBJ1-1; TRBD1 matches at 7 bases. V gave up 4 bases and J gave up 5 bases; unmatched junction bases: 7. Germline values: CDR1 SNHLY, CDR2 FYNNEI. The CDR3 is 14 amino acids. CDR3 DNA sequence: TGTGCCAGCAGTGTCACAGGGGACATAACTGAAGCTTTCTTT. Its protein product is CASSVTGDITEAFF.

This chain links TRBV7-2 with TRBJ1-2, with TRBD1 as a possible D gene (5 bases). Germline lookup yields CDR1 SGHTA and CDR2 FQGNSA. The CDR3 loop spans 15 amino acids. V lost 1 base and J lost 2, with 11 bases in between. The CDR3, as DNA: TGTGCCAGCAGCTTAGGGACACGCTTAAACTATGGCTACACCTTC. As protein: CASSLGTRLNYGYTF. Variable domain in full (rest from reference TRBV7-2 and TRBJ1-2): GAGVSQSPSNKVTEKGKDVELRCDPISGHTALYWYRQSLGQGLEFLIYFQGNSAPDKSGLPSDRFSAERTGGSVSTLTIQRTQQEDSAVYLCASSLGTRLNYGYTFGSGTRLTVV.

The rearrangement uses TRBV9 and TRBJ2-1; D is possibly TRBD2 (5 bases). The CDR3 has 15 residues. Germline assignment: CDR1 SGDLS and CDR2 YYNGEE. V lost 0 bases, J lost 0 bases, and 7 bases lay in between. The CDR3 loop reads CASSVGRGSYNEQFF. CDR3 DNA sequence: TGTGCCAGCAGCGTAGGACGGGGCTCCTACAATGAGCAGTTCTTC.

CDR3 bases: TGTGCCAGCAGCCCCTCGGGGACAGCAACCCTTGGCTACACCTTC. It translates to CASSPSGTATLGYTF. The genes are TRBV7-9 and TRBJ1-2; 7 bases fit TRBD1. Germline V CDR1 and CDR2: SEHNR, FQNEAQ (reference sequence). The CDR3 runs to 15 residues. Trimming at V came to 5 bases and at J to 7 bases, leaving 13 bases not matched to a gene.

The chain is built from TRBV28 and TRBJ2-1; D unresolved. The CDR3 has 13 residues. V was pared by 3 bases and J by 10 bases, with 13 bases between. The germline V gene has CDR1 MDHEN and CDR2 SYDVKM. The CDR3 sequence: CASSFGIRREQFF. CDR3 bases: TGTGCCAGCAGTTTCGGTATCCGCCGAGAGCAGTTCTTC. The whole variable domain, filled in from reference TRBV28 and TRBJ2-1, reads DVKVTQSSRYLVKRTGEKVFLECVQDMDHENMFWYRQDPGLGLRLIYFSYDVKMKEKGDIPEGYSVSREKKERFSLILESASTNQTSMYLCASSFGIRREQFFGPGTRLTVL.

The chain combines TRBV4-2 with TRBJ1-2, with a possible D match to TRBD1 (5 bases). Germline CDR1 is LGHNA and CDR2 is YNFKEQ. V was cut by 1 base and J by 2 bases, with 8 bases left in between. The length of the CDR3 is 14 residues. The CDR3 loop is CASSQAAGNYGYTF. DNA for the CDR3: TGTGCCAGCAGCCAAGCAGCAGGGAACTATGGCTACACCTTC.